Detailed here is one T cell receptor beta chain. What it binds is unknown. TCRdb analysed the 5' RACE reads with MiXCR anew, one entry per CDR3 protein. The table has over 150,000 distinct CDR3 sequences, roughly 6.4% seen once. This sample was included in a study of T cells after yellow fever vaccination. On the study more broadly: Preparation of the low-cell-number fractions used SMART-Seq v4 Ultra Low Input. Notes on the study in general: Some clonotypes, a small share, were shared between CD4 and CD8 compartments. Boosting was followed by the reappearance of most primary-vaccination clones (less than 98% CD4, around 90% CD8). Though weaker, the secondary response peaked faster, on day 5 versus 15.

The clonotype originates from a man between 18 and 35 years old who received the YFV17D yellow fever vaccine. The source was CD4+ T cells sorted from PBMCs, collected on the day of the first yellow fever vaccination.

The CDR3 DNA reads TGTGCCAGCTCAGCAGCGGGGTCAGATACGCAGTATTTT. Its translation: CASSAAGSDTQYF. The gene calls are TRBV18 and TRBJ2-3; 7 bases agree with TRBD2. With V trimmed by 5 bases and J by 4 bases, 3 bases remained unmatched. The CDR3 loop spans 13 amino acids. Germline CDR1 is KGHSH and CDR2 is LQKENI.